This T cell receptor (beta chain) was obtained from a study of control samples from healthy donors and cancer patients. Profiling relied on immunoSEQ multiplex PCR, and the TCRdb table lists in-frame clones only, not all of them. Of around 99,000 clones listed, more than 85% are singletons. The ends lost 6 bases at V and 2 bases at J; junction bases unmatched: 11. The germline V gene encodes CDR1 ENHRY and CDR2 SYGVKD. This CDR3 spans 18 amino acids. The clonotype originates from a woman aged 45-65 years in good health. The sequenced sample was blood. The rearrangement links TRBV10-3 to TRBJ1-5; TRBD1 aligns across 12 bases. This CDR3 reads CAIRSEGQGAIGNQPQHF. The CDR3 DNA sequence: TGTGCCATCAGAAGTGAGGGACAGGGGGCGATCGGCAATCAGCCCCAGCATTTT.